This is a list of T cell receptor beta chains from one sample in a study of control samples from healthy donors and cancer patients. Here immunoSEQ multiplex PCR was the method, and the copy in TCRdb shows in-frame clones only, minus some. The sample includes 70,000 to 95,000 clones, around 87% of them seen just once. The sample taken for sequencing was blood. The receptors were sampled from a man over 45 in good health. Both conserved end residues are part of each CDR3. D genes are given only for firm matches.

J,D,V,DNA,CDR3
TRBJ2-1,NA,TRBV6-2/TRBV6-3,TGTGCCAGCAGTTACCGGAGCGGGCAGTACAATGAGCAGTTCTTC,CASSYRSGQYNEQFF
TRBJ2-3,NA,TRBV7-2,TGTGCCAGCAGCTTTAGACTAGAACAGCAGTATTTT,CASSFRLEQQYF
TRBJ2-1,NA,TRBV4-1,TGCGCCAGCAGGGAGGCCCGGAGGAATGAGCAGTTCTTC,CASREARRNEQFF
TRBJ1-5,NA,TRBV2,TGTGCCAGCAGTGGTCGGCAGGGCGGGTGGCAGCCCCAGCATTTT,CASSGRQGGWQPQHF
TRBJ2-5,TRBD2,TRBV3-1/TRBV3-2,TGTGCCAGCAGCTCTAGCGGTTTAGGGGCAGAGACCCAGTACTTC,CASSSSGLGAETQYF
TRBJ1-6,TRBD1,TRBV2,TGTGCCAGCAGCACAGGGGTCAATTCACCCCTCCACTTT,CASSTGVNSPLHF
TRBJ2-5,NA,TRBV2,TGTGCCAGCCGCGGTTTGAAGACCCAGTACTTC,CASRGLKTQYF
TRBJ1-2,TRBD1,TRBV18,TGTGCCAGCTCAGCAGGGGGGAACTATGGCTACACCTTC,CASSAGGNYGYTF
TRBJ1-2,NA,TRBV18,TGTGCCAGCTCACCACGAGCGTACGGATCTGAAAGTGAAGGCTACACCTTC,CASSPRAYGSESEGYTF
TRBJ1-1,NA,TRBV18,TGTGCCAGCTCACCTGTAGTGGGTCTGAACACTGAAGCTTTCTTT,CASSPVVGLNTEAFF
TRBJ1-4,TRBD1,TRBV2,TGTGCCACGGGACAGGGCTATGAAAAACTGTTTTTT,CATGQGYEKLFF
TRBJ2-7,NA,TRBV6-2/TRBV6-3,TGTGCCAGCAGTTACCCTACTCCGTCTAGAGAGCAGTACTTC,CASSYPTPSREQYF
TRBJ2-5,TRBD2,TRBV29-1,TGCAGCGTTGAAGATTCTCGGGGGGGGCTAGCGGGAGAAAGGTGGGAGACCCAGTACTTC,CSVEDSRGGLAGERWETQYF
TRBJ1-6,NA,TRBV4-3,TGCGCCAGCAGCCAAGGGAAATACTGGGCCGGCTCACCCCTCCACTTT,CASSQGKYWAGSPLHF
TRBJ2-5,NA,TRBV2,TGTGCCAGCAGTTTACAAGAGACCCAGTACTTC,CASSLQETQYF
TRBJ1-2,NA,TRBV3-1/TRBV3-2,TGTGCCAGCAGCCAAGTGGGACTTGGAGGCTACACCTTC,CASSQVGLGGYTF
TRBJ2-5,TRBD1,TRBV7-6,TGTGCCAGCAGCTTAGACGTCGGGACAGCGGAGACCCAGTACTTC,CASSLDVGTAETQYF
TRBJ2-2,NA,TRBV29-1,TGCAGCGTTGAAGAACCTGGAGGAGGGGTTGGGGAGCTGTTTTTT,CSVEEPGGGVGELFF
TRBJ1-1,TRBD1,TRBV5-1,TGCGCCAGCAGCTTGGCCCCCAGGGGGCGGTCTGAAGCTTTCTTT,CASSLAPRGRSEAFF